This TCR beta chain came from a study of T cells in localized non-small cell lung cancer. In germline, CDR1 is SEHNR, CDR2 FQNEAQ (reference sequence). The CDR3 is made up of 14 amino acids. The J segment lost 8 bases and the V segment lost 5 bases, leaving 4 bases of the junction unmatched. As concerns this clone: Its antigen remains unknown.

Generated by immunoSEQ multiplex PCR, the TCRdb table keeps only in-frame clones and is missing some. The table has roughly 26,000 clones, roughly nine tenths seen once. Study results and limitations: Uninvolved adjacent lung showed peak T cell clonality, exceeding tumor. Heterogeneity cannot be ruled out, as sequencing used one tumor region only.

V usage is TRBV7-9 and J usage is TRBJ2-4, with 12 bases identical to TRBD2. The clonotype was recovered from a female donor of 60 years or more with stage II squamous cell lung carcinoma. The sequencing used peripheral blood, collected before any cancer treatment. The CDR3 region is CASSPSGRGDIQYF. DNA for the CDR3: TGTGCCAGCAGCCCTAGCGGGAGGGGAGACATTCAGTACTTC. The entire variable domain, with the rest obtained from reference TRBV7-9 and TRBJ2-4, is as follows: DTGVSQNPRHKITKRGQNVTFRCDPISEHNRLYWYRQTLGQGPEFLTYFQNEAQLEKSRLLSDRFSAERPKGSFSTLEIQRTEQGDSAMYLCASSPSGRGDIQYFGAGTRLSVL.